The rows below give T cell receptor beta chains drawn from one sample of a study of blood T cell repertoires in COVID-19. The method was immunoSEQ multiplex PCR; TCRdb's version includes in-frame clones alone and lacks a portion of them. The table includes a few hundred thousand clones, roughly 90% detected once. Sequenced input: peripheral blood. Source of these receptors: a woman between 40 and 55 years old with COVID-19, enrolled during active disease. Each CDR3 is given with its conserved first and last residue. Each record gives: V gene, clone size, D gene, J gene, CDR3 protein, CDR3 DNA. The D gene is left open where the match is weak. The size of a clone is reported for some rows only, either as once, few or many, or as a class for expanded clones.

v_call: TRBV2
clone_size: once
d_call: TRBD1
j_call: TRBJ1-6
cdr3_aa: CASSEQGDSPLHF
cdr3_nt: TGTGCCAGCAGTGAACAGGGGGATTCACCCCTCCACTTT

v_call: TRBV7-7
clone_size: .
d_call: .
j_call: TRBJ1-5
cdr3_aa: CASSLDFNQPQHF
cdr3_nt: TGTGCTAGCAGCTTGGACTTCAATCAGCCCCAGCATTTT

v_call: TRBV9
clone_size: .
d_call: TRBD1
j_call: TRBJ1-5
cdr3_aa: CASSAGTGDQPQHF
cdr3_nt: TGTGCCAGCAGCGCCGGGACAGGAGATCAGCCCCAGCATTTT

v_call: TRBV7-9
clone_size: .
d_call: .
j_call: TRBJ1-2
cdr3_aa: CASSFRASVGYTF
cdr3_nt: TGTGCCAGCAGCTTCAGGGCCTCGGTTGGGTACACCTTC

v_call: TRBV20-1
clone_size: .
d_call: .
j_call: TRBJ1-2
cdr3_aa: CSARVGAGYTF
cdr3_nt: TGCAGTGCTAGAGTGGGGGCCGGCTACACCTTC

v_call: TRBV28
clone_size: once
d_call: .
j_call: TRBJ1-2
cdr3_aa: CASNREINYGYTF
cdr3_nt: TGTGCCAGCAACAGGGAGATTAACTATGGCTACACCTTC

v_call: TRBV6-4
clone_size: once
d_call: TRBD1
j_call: TRBJ1-5
cdr3_aa: CASSVLLSTGQHQPQHF
cdr3_nt: TGTGCCAGCAGTGTCCTCCTTTCGACAGGGCAGCATCAGCCCCAGCATTTT

v_call: TRBV9
clone_size: .
d_call: .
j_call: TRBJ1-1
cdr3_aa: CASHELGQRGLTEAFF
cdr3_nt: TGTGCCAGCCATGAGCTAGGACAGAGGGGATTGACTGAAGCTTTCTTT

v_call: TRBV24-1
clone_size: .
d_call: TRBD1
j_call: TRBJ2-2
cdr3_aa: CATSNWGTANTGELFF
cdr3_nt: TGTGCCACCAGTAACTGGGGGACAGCGAACACCGGGGAGCTGTTTTTT

v_call: TRBV27
clone_size: .
d_call: .
j_call: TRBJ2-1
cdr3_aa: CASSFAGEVSNEQFF
cdr3_nt: TGTGCCAGCAGTTTCGCAGGGGAAGTTTCCAATGAGCAGTTCTTC

v_call: TRBV4-1
clone_size: .
d_call: .
j_call: TRBJ1-4
cdr3_aa: CASSQTVATNEKLFF
cdr3_nt: TGCGCCAGCAGCCAAACAGTTGCAACTAATGAAAAACTGTTTTTT

v_call: TRBV7-7
clone_size: .
d_call: TRBD2
j_call: TRBJ2-7
cdr3_aa: CASSFGSGGAYEQYF
cdr3_nt: TGTGCTAGCAGCTTTGGTAGCGGGGGAGCCTACGAGCAGTACTTC

v_call: TRBV28
clone_size: few
d_call: TRBD1
j_call: TRBJ1-1
cdr3_aa: CAIRDRGVENTEAFF
cdr3_nt: TGTGCCATCCGGGACAGGGGAGTCGAGAACACTGAAGCTTTCTTT

v_call: TRBV7-9
clone_size: .
d_call: .
j_call: TRBJ1-1
cdr3_aa: CASSLTSTQEAFF
cdr3_nt: TGTGCCAGCAGCTTAACCTCGACACAAGAAGCTTTCTTT

v_call: TRBV27
clone_size: .
d_call: .
j_call: TRBJ2-1
cdr3_aa: CASSPNPVSYQFF
cdr3_nt: TGTGCCAGCAGTCCAAACCCGGTTTCCTACCAGTTCTTC

v_call: TRBV11-2
clone_size: .
d_call: .
j_call: TRBJ2-5
cdr3_aa: CASSFGHGETQYF
cdr3_nt: TGTGCCAGCAGCTTTGGACATGGGGAGACCCAGTACTTC

v_call: TRBV28
clone_size: .
d_call: .
j_call: TRBJ1-5
cdr3_aa: CASRTQGGSNQPQHF
cdr3_nt: TGTGCCAGCAGGACACAGGGAGGGAGCAATCAGCCCCAGCATTTT

v_call: TRBV9
clone_size: .
d_call: TRBD1
j_call: TRBJ2-5
cdr3_aa: CASSPQGASETQYF
cdr3_nt: TGTGCCAGCAGCCCACAGGGGGCGAGTGAGACCCAGTACTTC

v_call: TRBV30
clone_size: .
d_call: .
j_call: TRBJ1-5
cdr3_aa: CAWSAGDHQPQHF
cdr3_nt: TGTGCCTGGAGTGCGGGGGACCATCAGCCCCAGCATTTT

v_call: TRBV6-1
clone_size: .
d_call: .
j_call: TRBJ2-7
cdr3_aa: CASSEALYGPYEQYF
cdr3_nt: TGTGCCAGCAGTGAAGCGCTTTACGGTCCCTACGAGCAGTACTTC